This is a list of T cell receptor beta chains from one sample in a study of blood T cell repertoires in COVID-19. Sequenced by immunoSEQ multiplex PCR; TCRdb stores in-frame clones only, minus some. The table lists roughly 100,000 clones, approximately 84% of them singletons. Sequencing input: peripheral blood. These receptors were collected from a man in his 60s with acute or convalescent COVID-19. Each CDR3 is given with its conserved first and last residue. The D gene is left open where the match is weak.

v_call: TRBV6-2/TRBV6-3
cdr3_length: 18
d_call: -
j_call: TRBJ1-5
cdr3_aa: CASSYPQNRGGDNQPQHF
cdr3_nt: TGTGCCAGCAGTTACCCCCAGAACCGGGGTGGGGACAATCAGCCCCAGCATTTT

v_call: TRBV30
cdr3_length: 15
d_call: TRBD1
j_call: TRBJ2-5
cdr3_aa: CAWSGPRQGRETQYF
cdr3_nt: TGTGCCTGGAGTGGACCGAGACAGGGACGAGAGACCCAGTACTTC

v_call: TRBV5-1
cdr3_length: 15
d_call: -
j_call: TRBJ1-2
cdr3_aa: CASSNPAFGGYGYTF
cdr3_nt: TGCGCCAGCAGTAATCCGGCGTTCGGGGGATATGGCTACACCTTC

v_call: TRBV2
cdr3_length: 12
d_call: TRBD2
j_call: TRBJ2-7
cdr3_aa: CASTRLAGEQYF
cdr3_nt: TGTGCCAGCACCAGATTAGCGGGAGAGCAGTACTTC

v_call: TRBV18
cdr3_length: 18
d_call: TRBD1
j_call: TRBJ2-1
cdr3_aa: CASSAQSGTGGSYNEQFF
cdr3_nt: TGTGCCAGCTCCGCACAATCCGGGACAGGGGGCTCCTACAATGAGCAGTTCTTC

v_call: TRBV5-5
cdr3_length: 15
d_call: TRBD2
j_call: TRBJ2-1
cdr3_aa: CASSSGTSGMGEQFF
cdr3_nt: TGTGCCAGCAGCTCGGGGACTAGCGGGATGGGTGAGCAGTTCTTC

v_call: TRBV30
cdr3_length: 11
d_call: -
j_call: TRBJ1-3
cdr3_aa: CARRSGNTIYF
cdr3_nt: TGTGCCCGCAGATCAGGAAACACCATATATTTT

v_call: TRBV10-3
cdr3_length: 13
d_call: -
j_call: TRBJ2-7
cdr3_aa: CAISDAGSYEQYF
cdr3_nt: TGTGCCATCAGTGATGCAGGGTCCTACGAGCAGTACTTC

v_call: TRBV6-5
cdr3_length: 16
d_call: TRBD2
j_call: TRBJ2-7
cdr3_aa: CASSYSAGTSFGEQYF
cdr3_nt: TGTGCCAGCAGTTACTCCGCCGGGACTAGCTTCGGCGAGCAGTACTTC

v_call: TRBV19
cdr3_length: 14
d_call: -
j_call: TRBJ2-2
cdr3_aa: CASSMGDYTGELFF
cdr3_nt: TGTGCCAGTAGTATGGGAGACTACACCGGGGAGCTGTTTTTT

v_call: TRBV19
cdr3_length: 16
d_call: TRBD2
j_call: TRBJ2-2
cdr3_aa: CASSSPGLANTGELFF
cdr3_nt: TGTGCCAGTAGTTCCCCGGGACTAGCGAACACCGGGGAGCTGTTTTTT

v_call: TRBV5-1
cdr3_length: 16
d_call: TRBD1
j_call: TRBJ2-2
cdr3_aa: CASRSPGQGLVGELFF
cdr3_nt: TGCGCCAGCAGGAGTCCGGGACAGGGTTTGGTCGGGGAGCTGTTTTTT